The TCR beta chain described here comes from a study of post-analysis software for immune sequencing data. Broader study findings: Controls showed lower frequencies than patients for a handful of TRBV segments, and TRBV5-6, TRBV5-1 and TRBV20-1 were among these. F measure showed strong co-clustering of same-batch samples.

TCR beta cDNA libraries included unique molecular identifiers. Input of roughly 0.9 to 11 million T cells yielded roughly 530,000 cDNA molecules. TCRdb independently ran MiXCR on the PCR reads; one entry per CDR3 protein. The sample has hundreds of thousands of distinct CDR3 sequences; around 40% are singletons. This CDR3 has 14 amino acids. CDR1 and CDR2 from the germline V gene are SEHNR and FQNEAQ (reference sequence). Trimming shortened V by 3 bases and J by 6 bases, and 12 bases separated the two germline ends. As to this clonotype: Antigen: not known.

This receptor was obtained from a girl aged 10 to 17 with multiple sclerosis. The V call is TRBV7-9, the J call TRBJ1-5, with a weak D call TRBD1 (5 bases). The sequencing sample was made of blood. The CDR3 loop is CASSLGVGVQPQHF. The CDR3 DNA sequence: TGTGCCAGCAGCTTGGGGGTCGGCGTTCAGCCCCAGCATTTT.